Listed here are 20 T cell receptor beta chains from one sample, sequenced in a study of vaccination effects on CD4 cells after COVID-19. These receptors have no identified antigens. This table comes from immunoSEQ multiplex PCR, and its TCRdb copy is limited to in-frame clones, with some not included. The table records about 74,000 clones, about 74% of them present only once. Upon completion of around ten days in culture, CD4+ T cells were isolated. The source was CD4+ T cells from PBMCs cultured without peptide, collected before COVID-19 vaccination. The source is a human donor who received a COVID-19 vaccine.

This clone was observed a handful of times. The chain has TRBV2 and TRBJ1-3, with D hard to call. Trimming left V 4 bases short and J 0 bases short, with 10 bases between. The CDR3 contains 15 residues. Germline values: CDR1 SNHLY, CDR2 FYNNEI. CDR3 residues: CASSVHSISGNTIYF. The CDR3 DNA is TGTGCCAGCAGTGTTCACAGCATCTCTGGAAACACCATATATTTT. Using reference TRBV2 and TRBJ1-3 for the parts outside the CDR3, the full variable domain is EPEVTQTPSHQVTQMGQEVILRCVPISNHLYFYWYRQILGQKVEFLVSFYNNEISEKSEIFDDQFSVERPDGSNFTLKIRSTKLEDSAMYFCASSVHSISGNTIYFGEGSWLTVV.

V and J are TRBV28 and TRBJ1-1; 7 bases match TRBD1. The junction had 8 bases not matched to a gene; V was cut back by 6 bases and J by 4 bases. Germline V gene data show CDR1 as MDHEN and CDR2 as SYDVKM. The CDR3 runs to 14 residues. CDR3 coding DNA: TGTGCCAGCAGGGAAACAGGGGTGGGCACTGAAGCTTTCTTT. This sequence encodes CASRETGVGTEAFF.

This clone turned up a few times. The rearrangement joins TRBV29-1 to TRBJ1-1; weak D call: TRBD1 (5 bases). Trimming removed 7 bases at V and 5 bases at J, with 17 bases between. The CDR3 spans 13 residues. CDR1 and CDR2 (germline): SQVTM, ANQGSEA. Here the CDR3 DNA reads TGCAGCGCCCCCGGCAGGGAAGGGACTGAAGCTTTCTTT. Its translation: CSAPGREGTEAFF.

This clone was detected only a few times. The J gene is TRBJ2-1, the V gene TRBV7-8, with 9 bases fitting TRBD1. After removal of 5 bases from V and 14 bases from J, the junction contained 7 bases not matched to a gene. Looked up from germline, CDR1 is SGHVS and CDR2 is FQNEAQ. There are 12 residues in the CDR3. Here the CDR3 reads CASSQRQGEEFF. CDR3 nucleotides: TGTGCCAGCAGCCAAAGACAGGGGGAGGAGTTCTTC.

The gene calls are TRBV6-1 and TRBJ1-3; 10 nucleotides line up with TRBD1. Germline V CDR1 and CDR2: MNHNS, SASEGT. With 0 bases clipped from V and 2 bases from J, the junction kept 1 base outside the gene matches. This CDR3 has 16 residues. The CDR3 loop is CASSEAGTGAGNTIYF. CDR3 DNA sequence: TGTGCCAGCAGTGAAGCCGGGACAGGGGCTGGAAACACCATATATTTT.

The J gene is TRBJ1-4, the V gene TRBV3-1 (or the pseudogene TRBV3-2); tentatively, D is TRBD1 (5 bases). Trimming cost V 3 bases and J 2 bases, with 13 bases left between them. Germline assignment: CDR1 LGHDT and CDR2 YNNKEL (reference sequence). The CDR3 length is 16 residues. CDR3 protein: CASSQSTGRTNEKLFF. The DNA of the CDR3 is TGTGCCAGCAGCCAGTCTACGGGACGGACTAATGAAAAACTGTTTTTT.

The chain is built from TRBV21-1 and TRBJ1-5. TRBV21-1 represents a pseudogene. The CDR3 sequence is 11 residues long. CDR3 region: CASTVNQPQHF. CDR3 DNA sequence: TGTGCCAGCACCGTCAATCAGCCCCAGCATTTT.

CDR3: CASLSDRGHNSPLHF. The CDR3 DNA reads as TGCGCCAGTTTATCGGACAGGGGGCATAATTCACCCCTCCACTTT. The J gene is TRBJ1-6, the V gene TRBV10-2, with 11 bases lining up with TRBD1. CDR3 length: 15 residues. CDR1 is WSHSY and CDR2 is SAAADI in the germline V gene. V trimming: 9 bases; J trimming: 5 bases; junction bases outside the gene matches: 6.

A single count supports this clone. The chain joins TRBV6-6 to TRBJ2-3, with D possibly matching TRBD2 (7 bases). The germline gives CDR1 MNHNY, CDR2 SVGAGI (reference sequence). The CDR3 extends over 16 amino acids. V dropped 0 bases and J dropped 1 base, with 11 bases sitting between them. CDR3 region: CASSYSRGGGTDTQYF. For the CDR3, the DNA is TGTGCCAGCAGTTACTCGAGGGGGGGTGGCACAGATACGCAGTATTTT.

The chain has TRBV7-9 and TRBJ2-5, with D unresolved. Trimming pared 5 bases from V and 4 bases from J, leaving 11 bases between. The CDR3 is 13 amino acids. CDR1 SEHNR and CDR2 FQNEAQ come from the germline V gene (reference sequence). Here the CDR3 DNA reads TGTGCCAGCAGCCCCAGACGGCGAGAGACCCAGTACTTC. This gives the protein CASSPRRRETQYF.

Only one count was recorded for this clone. V gene TRBV7-4 combines with J gene TRBJ1-5; D call uncertain. This CDR3 comprises 14 residues. With 2 bases removed from V and 4 bases from J, the gap between germline ends came to 9 bases. CDR1 SGHVT and CDR2 SQSDAQ come from the germline V gene. The CDR3 sequence: CASSLISGNQPQHF. As DNA, the CDR3 is TGTGCCAGCAGCTTAATAAGTGGGAATCAGCCCCAGCATTTT.

This clone was detected only once. The rearrangement links TRBV6-4 to TRBJ2-6, with a weak D call TRBD1 (5 bases). With 3 bases removed from V and 3 bases from J, the gap between germline ends came to 12 bases. CDR1 MRHNA and CDR2 SNTAGT come from the germline V gene. The CDR3 length is 16 residues. The chain's CDR3 is CASSEGQGSGANVLTF. The CDR3 DNA reads TGTGCCAGCAGTGAAGGGCAGGGAAGTGGGGCCAACGTCCTGACTTTC.

The chain is built from TRBV4-1 and TRBJ1-5; TRBD1 matches 9 bases. Germline V gene data show CDR1 as MGHRA and CDR2 as YSYEKL. The CDR3 runs to 15 residues. V shed 2 bases, J shed 4 bases, and the junction held 3 bases outside the gene matches. CDR3 coding DNA: TGCGCCAGCAGCCAACCCGACAGGGGGAATCAGCCCCAGCATTTT. Encoded protein: CASSQPDRGNQPQHF.

The chain joins TRBV6-4 to TRBJ2-3; D gene unclear. The CDR3 is 14 amino acids. The V end lost 4 bases, the J end lost 6 bases, and 14 bases lay between the germline ends. In germline, CDR1 is MRHNA, CDR2 SNTAGT. CDR3 in amino acids: CASSVSGTSDTQYF. CDR3 in DNA: TGTGCCAGCAGTGTTTCCGGAACTTCGGATACGCAGTATTTT.

The chain uses TRBV6-5 and TRBJ2-1; tentatively, D is TRBD1 (6 bases). The germline CDR1 and CDR2 sequences are MNHEY and SVGAGI. There are 16 residues in the CDR3. The germline V and J ends were trimmed by 4 bases and 4 bases, with 17 bases remaining between them. The CDR3 protein is CASSSKGQGGYNEQFF. The CDR3 coding sequence is TGTGCCAGCAGTTCCAAGGGGCAAGGGGGTTACAATGAGCAGTTCTTC.

This chain uses TRBV3-1 (or the pseudogene TRBV3-2) with TRBJ2-2; TRBD1 matches at 11 bases. CDR1 is LGHDT, CDR2 YNNKEL, per germline (reference sequence). The CDR3 is 15 amino acids. With 1 base clipped from V and 7 bases from J, the junction kept 2 bases outside the gene matches. The CDR3 coding sequence is TGTGCCAGCAGCCAAGGGACAGGGGGCATCGGGGAGCTGTTTTTT. Translated, it gives CASSQGTGGIGELFF.

This chain links TRBV28 with TRBJ2-1; 9 positions agree with TRBD2. Trimming removed 6 bases from V and 5 bases from J; junction bases left unmatched: 11. This CDR3 spans 16 amino acids. Looked up from germline, CDR1 is MDHEN and CDR2 is SYDVKM. This CDR3 reads CASSSYVSGGHNEQFF. CDR3 bases: TGTGCCAGCAGCTCCTACGTCAGCGGGGGGCACAATGAGCAGTTCTTC.

The chain combines TRBV5-4 with TRBJ1-4, with 7 bases that match TRBD1. V lost 4 bases to trimming and J lost 8 bases; unmatched junction nucleotides: 11. The CDR3 runs 15 residues. Germline-derived CDR1 and CDR2 are SGHNT and YYREEE (reference sequence). Written as DNA, the CDR3 is TGTGCCAGCAGCGCTACAGGGGCGAGTGGGGAAAAACTGTTTTTT. Translation gives CASSATGASGEKLFF.

The count of this clone is one. The V gene is TRBV7-2, the J gene TRBJ2-3; D possibly corresponds to TRBD2 (7 bases). V lost 2 bases and J 2 bases, leaving 14 bases between the germline ends. Germline V gene data show CDR1 as SGHTA and CDR2 as FQGNSA. The CDR3 loop spans 16 amino acids. CDR3 protein: CASSLWSGTTTDTQYF. Written as DNA, the CDR3 is TGTGCCAGCAGCTTATGGAGCGGGACAACCACAGATACGCAGTATTTT.

The V call is TRBV3-1 (or the pseudogene TRBV3-2), the J call TRBJ1-6; D gene unclear. The germline V gene encodes CDR1 LGHDT and CDR2 YNNKEL (reference sequence). CDR3 length equals 13 residues. Trimming took off 4 bases at V and 6 bases at J, with 7 bases between the two ends. The CDR3 spells CASSPDINSPLHF. The CDR3 region has the DNA TGTGCCAGCAGCCCAGACATTAATTCACCCCTCCACTTT.